The 25 T cell receptor beta chains presented below share a single source sample, sequenced in a study of blood T cells in healthy people across ages. With a J-beta primer mix and a sample-barcoded 5' primer, a second PCR ran about 7 to 12 cycles. TCRdb re-analysed the 5' RACE reads in MiXCR, keeping a single row per CDR3 protein. The sample lists about a million distinct CDR3 sequences; 35% to 40% were seen once. The specimen sequenced was blood. The receptor source for this set is a man between 18 and 29 years old in good health.

This clonotype was counted a single time. The V and J genes are TRBV12-3 or TRBV12-4 and TRBJ2-5; 11 nucleotides align to TRBD2. CDR3 size: 15 residues. V trimming: 6 bases; J trimming: 5 bases; junction bases outside the gene matches: 8. CDR3 amino acids: CASRLSGGAGETQYF. The CDR3 coding sequence is TGTGCCAGCAGACTTAGCGGGGGGGCCGGGGAGACCCAGTACTTC.

The table lists this clonotype with a few counts. The chain uses TRBV27 and TRBJ2-1, with a possible D match to TRBD2 (7 bases). The germline V gene has CDR1 MNHEY and CDR2 SMNVEV (reference sequence). V was pared by 4 bases and J by 6 bases, with 10 bases between. The CDR3 extends over 13 amino acids. CDR3 protein: CASSWRGLNEQFF. The DNA for the CDR3 is TGTGCCAGCAGTTGGCGGGGGCTCAATGAGCAGTTCTTC.

This chain uses TRBV12-3 or TRBV12-4 with TRBJ2-3; the match to TRBD2 covers 13 bases. The V gene end was trimmed by 5 bases and the J gene end by 5 bases; junction bases not matched to a gene: 7. The CDR3 extends over 16 amino acids. The CDR3 spells CASSRTSGGLQDTQYF. Written as DNA, the CDR3 is TGTGCCAGCAGTCGGACTAGCGGGGGCCTTCAAGATACGCAGTATTTT.

This clonotype has at least ten counts. The chain recombines TRBV27 with TRBJ2-1; D call uncertain. Trimming removed 4 bases at V and 7 bases at J, with 8 bases between. This CDR3 comprises 12 residues. Germline CDR1 MNHEY, CDR2 SMNVEV (reference sequence). For the CDR3, the DNA is TGTGCCAGCAGTTCACCGGATAATGAGCAGTTCTTC. Translation: CASSSPDNEQFF.

V is TRBV3-1 and J is TRBJ2-7; TRBD2 might be the D (5 bases). This CDR3 contains 19 residues. The germline CDR1 and CDR2 sequences are LGHDT and YNNKEL (reference sequence). V lost 0 bases, J lost 2 bases, and 23 bases lay in between. In DNA, the CDR3 is TGTGCCAGCAGCCAAGATATTAGCTCGAGAAGCCCACTAGCCTACGAGCAGTACTTC. Encoded protein: CASSQDISSRSPLAYEQYF.

This rearrangement joins TRBV2 to TRBJ1-1; a possible D gene is TRBD1 (6 bases). The length of the CDR3 is 16 residues. Per the germline V gene, CDR1 is SNHLY and CDR2 is FYNNEI. V gave up 5 bases and J gave up 4 bases, with 20 bases separating them. This CDR3 reads CASSPISSGVGTEAFF. In DNA form, the CDR3 reads TGTGCCAGCAGTCCTATAAGTTCAGGGGTCGGCACTGAAGCTTTCTTT.

The chain joins TRBV29-1 to TRBJ2-7, with 9 bases that match TRBD2. V shed 4 bases and J 7 bases; nucleotides not matched to a gene: 17. Germline assignment: CDR1 SQVTM and CDR2 ANQGSEA. The CDR3 covers 16 residues. The CDR3 DNA sequence: TGCAGCGTTGTGGGGGTAGCGGGGGCTTCCTACAATGAGCAGTACTTC. Its protein is CSVVGVAGASYNEQYF.

This rearrangement joins TRBV29-1 to TRBJ1-2; no clear D gene. This CDR3 spans 17 amino acids. Germline lookup yields CDR1 SQVTM and CDR2 ANQGSEA. The V and J ends lost 3 bases and 3 bases respectively, with 23 bases between them. The CDR3 loop reads CSVDTPGGDREDYGYTF. CDR3 bases: TGCAGCGTTGATACCCCCGGCGGCGATCGTGAGGACTATGGCTACACCTTC. The full variable domain, with the rest looked up from reference TRBV29-1 and TRBJ1-2, is SAVISQKPSRDICQRGTSLTIQCQVDSQVTMMFWYRQQPGQSLTLIATANQGSEATYESGFVIDKFPISRPNLTFSTLTVSNMSPEDSSIYLCSVDTPGGDREDYGYTFGSGTRLTVV.

This sequence joins TRBV11-2 and TRBJ2-1; 7 bases are shared with TRBD1. The CDR3 totals 15 residues. V shed 5 bases, J shed 0 bases, and the junction held 4 bases outside the gene matches. Germline V gene lookup returns CDR1 SGHAT and CDR2 FQNNGV. The CDR3 DNA sequence: TGTGCCAGCAGCCGTAACAGGGGCTCCTACAATGAGCAGTTCTTC. It specifies CASSRNRGSYNEQFF.

This clonotype has just a few counts. The chain links TRBV9 to TRBJ2-3; TRBD1 matches at 8 bases. The CDR3 runs 13 residues. The junction had 5 bases not matched to a gene; V was cut back by 7 bases and J by 4 bases. Germline V gene data show CDR1 as SGDLS and CDR2 as YYNGEE. In nucleotides, the CDR3 is TGTGCCAGCCGTGGACAGGGTTCAGATACGCAGTATTTT. Amino acid sequence: CASRGQGSDTQYF. Drawing the rest from reference TRBV9 and TRBJ2-3, the complete variable domain is DSGVTQTPKHLITATGQRVTLRCSPRSGDLSVYWYQQSLDQGLQFLIQYYNGEERAKGNILERFSAQQFPDLHSELNLSSLELGDSALYFCASRGQGSDTQYFGPGTRLTVL.

In this sample, this clonotype turned up a few times. A read error may account for a junction end that differs from germline. V is TRBV18 and J is TRBJ2-1; D is uncertain. This CDR3 comprises 16 residues. Germline V lookup: CDR1 KGHSH, CDR2 LQKENI. In nucleotides, the CDR3 is TGTGTCAGCTCACCACCAGGACGGAGCTCCTACAAGGAGCAGTTCTTC. The encoded protein is CVSSPPGRSSYKEQFF.

This clonotype showed up just a few times. This rearrangement joins TRBV13 to TRBJ2-1; 8 bases map to TRBD1. Germline loops: CDR1 PRHDT, CDR2 FYEKMQ (reference sequence). The CDR3 totals 17 residues. V gave up 1 base and J gave up 10 bases; unmatched junction bases: 15. This CDR3 is CASSLVFGQGVRGEQFF. The CDR3 bases are TGTGCCAGCAGCTTAGTTTTTGGACAGGGAGTTCGAGGGGAGCAGTTCTTC.

The table lists this clonotype with a few counts. The chain employs TRBV7-2 and TRBJ2-5, with D possibly being TRBD2 (6 bases). The V and J ends lost 5 bases and 7 bases respectively, with 11 bases between them. This CDR3 contains 12 residues. The V gene's germline CDR1 is SGHTA and CDR2 FQGNSA. The CDR3 protein is CASSIISGTQYF. The CDR3 DNA reads TGTGCCAGCAGCATTATTAGCGGGACCCAGTACTTC.

The rearrangement joins TRBV6-5 to TRBJ2-7, with unresolved D. Trimming took off 0 bases at V and 5 bases at J, with 11 bases between the two ends. This CDR3 spans 14 amino acids. Germline CDR1 MNHEY, CDR2 SVGAGI. The chain's CDR3 is CASSYSNRANEQYF. CDR3 coding DNA: TGTGCCAGCAGTTACTCGAATAGGGCTAACGAGCAGTACTTC.

The chain carries TRBV4-3 and TRBJ2-7; TRBD1 aligns across 9 bases. Gene TRBJ2-5 matches the end of the DNA better, so the J call may be wrong. CDR1 and CDR2 from the germline V gene are LGHNA and YSLEER. CDR3 length: 15 amino acids. The CDR3 DNA reads TGCGCCAGCAGCCAAGGACAGGGGGTATGGGAGACCCAGTACTTC. This gives the protein CASSQGQGVWETQYF.

A note on this clonotype: A single base separates this from a much larger clone, so it may be a read error. J is TRBJ2-2 and V is TRBV6-5; a possible D gene is TRBD1 (6 bases). The CDR3 is 14 amino acids. Trimming removed 11 bases at V and 7 bases at J, with 20 bases between. CDR1 and CDR2 from the germline V gene are MNHEY and SVGAGI. The CDR3 loop is CAGTVQGIGGELFF. The CDR3 DNA reads as TGTGCCGGCACCGTACAGGGTATTGGCGGGGAGCTGTTTTTT.

This clonotype has more than one count but fewer than ten. The V and J genes are TRBV12-3 or TRBV12-4 and TRBJ1-2, with TRBD1 identical over 9 bases. The ends lost 4 bases at V and 6 bases at J; junction bases unmatched: 9. The CDR3 extends over 15 amino acids. Written as DNA, the CDR3 is TGTGCCAGCAGTTCTCAGCATACAGGGGGCAATGGCTACACCTTC. It translates to CASSSQHTGGNGYTF.

V gene TRBV7-8 combines with J gene TRBJ2-7; 9 bases agree with TRBD1. CDR3 size: 15 residues. Trimming removed 4 bases from V and 7 bases from J; junction bases left unmatched: 11. CDR1 is SGHVS and CDR2 is FQNEAQ in the germline V gene. CDR3 protein: CASSSLVGTGNEQYF. The CDR3 DNA sequence: TGTGCCAGCAGCTCCCTGGTCGGGACAGGGAATGAGCAGTACTTC.

This clonotype was seen just once. The J gene is TRBJ1-4, the V gene TRBV12-3 or TRBV12-4; D is unclear. Between the trimmed V and J ends, which lost 3 bases and 5 bases, there was a span of 13 bases. This CDR3 spans 15 amino acids. This CDR3 reads CASSFSRTPNEKLFF. In DNA, the CDR3 is TGTGCCAGCAGTTTTTCGCGAACGCCGAATGAAAAACTGTTTTTT.

This sequence joins TRBV29-1 and TRBJ1-2, with 7 bases lining up with TRBD1. Trimming took 7 bases from V and 4 from J; bases not matched to a gene: 12. The CDR3 extends over 14 amino acids. The V gene's germline CDR1 is SQVTM and CDR2 ANQGSEA. Here the CDR3 DNA reads TGCAGCGCTCAACTTGGACAGGTTGGCTATGGCTACACCTTC. Translated, it gives CSAQLGQVGYGYTF.

The CDR3 nucleotides read TGTGCCAGCAGCGTAGAAGGGGTGGCTAATGAAAAACTGTTTTTT. This translates into CASSVEGVANEKLFF. V gene TRBV9 combines with J gene TRBJ1-4; maybe TRBD1 (5 bases). In germline, CDR1 is SGDLS, CDR2 YYNGEE. The CDR3 is 15 residues long. Between the trimmed V and J ends, which lost 0 bases and 3 bases, there was a span of 9 bases.

The V and J genes are TRBV7-2 and TRBJ1-5; D may be TRBD1 (6 bases). The V gene lost 3 bases and the J gene lost 2 bases, with 11 bases spanning the gap. The CDR3 totals 15 residues. Germline assignment: CDR1 SGHTA and CDR2 FQGNSA. The CDR3 region has the DNA TGTGCCAGCAGCTTGCCAGGGGTAGGCAATCAGCCCCAGCATTTT. This sequence encodes CASSLPGVGNQPQHF.

This clonotype was seen only once. The V and J genes are TRBV7-2 and TRBJ1-5; D is ambiguous. Germline V gene lookup returns CDR1 SGHTA and CDR2 FQGNSA. Trimming took off 1 base at V and 5 bases at J, with 9 bases between the two ends. CDR3 length equals 14 residues. The CDR3 loop is CASSLDGPDQPQHF. In DNA form, the CDR3 reads TGTGCCAGCAGCTTAGATGGTCCCGATCAGCCCCAGCATTTT.

J is TRBJ1-1 and V is TRBV20-1; 9 bases fit TRBD1. J gave up 6 bases and V 6 bases, and 14 bases lay outside the gene matches. The CDR3 has 15 residues. Germline V CDR1 and CDR2: DFQATT, SNEGSKA (reference sequence). In DNA form, the CDR3 reads TGCAGTGCCACCAATTTTGACAGGGGGAATGCTGAAGCTTTCTTT. Translated, it gives CSATNFDRGNAEAFF.

J is TRBJ2-1 and V is TRBV7-2, with TRBD1 matching 11 bases. Germline values: CDR1 SGHTA, CDR2 FQGNSA. J lost 7 bases, V lost 0 bases, and 5 bases had no gene match. The CDR3 consists of 16 residues. This CDR3 is CASSLARGQGANEQFF. In DNA form, the CDR3 reads TGTGCCAGCAGCTTAGCTAGAGGACAGGGGGCAAATGAGCAGTTCTTC. The full variable domain, its missing parts supplied by reference TRBV7-2 and TRBJ2-1, is GAGVSQSPSNKVTEKGKDVELRCDPISGHTALYWYRQSLGQGLEFLIYFQGNSAPDKSGLPSDRFSAERTGGSVSTLTIQRTQQEDSAVYLCASSLARGQGANEQFFGPGTRLTVL.